The following is a T cell receptor beta chain sequence with its context. V lost 0 bases, J lost 3 bases, and 6 bases stayed unmatched. This CDR3 region has 16 residues. The germline gives CDR1 LGHNA, CDR2 YSLEER. The assay was immunoSEQ multiplex PCR, and TCRdb's table has in-frame clones only and misses some. The sample shows some 200,000 clones, more than 80% of them seen only once. The sample comes from a study of blood T cell repertoires in COVID-19. In Seattle, patients joined the study during active infection and were tracked longitudinally. The sample was peripheral blood. The TCR was taken from a woman in her thirties with COVID-19, enrolled during active disease. The chain combines TRBV4-3 with TRBJ2-3; 7 bases are shared with TRBD2. CDR3 in amino acids: CASSQDAGVGTDTQYF. In DNA form, the CDR3 reads TGCGCCAGCAGCCAAGATGCGGGAGTAGGGACAGATACGCAGTATTTT.